What follows is one T cell receptor beta chain and its context. Its antigen is not known. These data come from a study of siplizumab effects on memory and regulatory T cells. The study, taken as a whole, reports: Unstimulated subset assignment was obtained for only a minor fraction of alloreactive clones.

The method was immunoSEQ multiplex PCR; TCRdb's version includes in-frame clones alone and lacks a portion of them. Here the sample spans roughly 100,000 clones, over 85% being singletons. This CDR3 comprises 14 residues. In germline, CDR1 is MDHEN, CDR2 SYDVKM. V was shortened by 6 bases and J by 11 bases, with 22 bases between the two germline ends. The receptor was derived from a human donor in good health. The chain links TRBV28 to TRBJ1-1, with D tentatively TRBD1 (6 bases). Source material: Tregs sorted from blood. CDR3 nucleotides: TGTGCCAGCAGCCCCGGACAGCTACCCTGGGGGGCTTTCTTT. This codes for CASSPGQLPWGAFF.